The entry that follows covers one T cell receptor (beta chain) sequence. Its target is unknown. The data were obtained in a study of CD8 T cells in ankylosing spondylitis. Study observations and caveats: Some of the motif variants had earlier been found in reactive arthritis patients' fluid and blood. Reports say disease-linked clones showed up significantly more in matched ankylosing spondylitis synovial fluid. CD8+ by phenotype, disease-linked clones were relatively rare in peripheral blood. Blood of patients with ankylosing spondylitis appeared to be characterized by a TCR beta motif of roughly eight highly homologous variants.

V gave up 4 bases and J gave up 3 bases, with 18 bases separating them. The CDR3 runs 16 residues. The V gene's germline CDR1 is KGHSH and CDR2 LQKENI. Preparation of TCR beta libraries was done by quantitative 5'-RACE with molecular barcodes. MiXCR, applied by TCRdb to the 5' RACE reads, yields one record per CDR3 protein. This table has more than 300,000 distinct CDR3 sequences, approximately 8.2% appearing once. V gene TRBV18 combines with J gene TRBJ1-1; D ambiguous. Sequencing input: blood, either unsorted or a sorted T cell fraction (not recorded which). The sequence was collected from a male donor with ankylosing spondylitis. The CDR3 region is CASSLNTPRMDTEAFF. The CDR3 nucleotides are TGTGCCAGCTCACTAAACACCCCTCGAATGGACACTGAAGCTTTCTTT.